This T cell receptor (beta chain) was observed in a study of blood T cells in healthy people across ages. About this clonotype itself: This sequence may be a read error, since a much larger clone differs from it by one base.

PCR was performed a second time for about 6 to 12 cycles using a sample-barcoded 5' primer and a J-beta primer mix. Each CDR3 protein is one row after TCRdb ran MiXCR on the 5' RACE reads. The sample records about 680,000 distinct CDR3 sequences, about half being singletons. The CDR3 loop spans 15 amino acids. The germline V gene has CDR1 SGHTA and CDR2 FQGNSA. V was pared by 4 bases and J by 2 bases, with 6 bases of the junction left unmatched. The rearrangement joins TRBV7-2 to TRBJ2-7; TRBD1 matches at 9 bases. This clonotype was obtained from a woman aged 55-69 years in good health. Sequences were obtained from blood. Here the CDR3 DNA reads TGTGCCAGCAGCTCTTCGGGACAGGGAGCCTACGAGCAGTACTTC. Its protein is CASSSSGQGAYEQYF.